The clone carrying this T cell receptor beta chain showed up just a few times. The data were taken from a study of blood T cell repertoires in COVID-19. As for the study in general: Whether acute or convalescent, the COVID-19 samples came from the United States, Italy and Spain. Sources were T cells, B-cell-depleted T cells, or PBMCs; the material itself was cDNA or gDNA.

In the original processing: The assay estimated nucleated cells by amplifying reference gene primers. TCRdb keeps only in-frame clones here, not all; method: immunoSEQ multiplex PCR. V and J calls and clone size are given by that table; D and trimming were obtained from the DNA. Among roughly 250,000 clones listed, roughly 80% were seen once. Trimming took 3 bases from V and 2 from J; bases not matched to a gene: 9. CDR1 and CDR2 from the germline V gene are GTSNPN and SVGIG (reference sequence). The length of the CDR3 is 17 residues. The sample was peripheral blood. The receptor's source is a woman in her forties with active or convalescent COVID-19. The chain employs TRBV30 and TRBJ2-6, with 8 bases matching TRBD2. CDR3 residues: CAWRKYGGVTGANVLTF. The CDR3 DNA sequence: TGTGCCTGGAGGAAGTACGGGGGGGTTACTGGGGCCAACGTCCTGACTTTC. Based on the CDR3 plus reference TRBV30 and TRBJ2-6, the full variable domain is SQTIHQWPATLVQPVGSPLSLECTVEGTSNPNLYWYRQAAGRGLQLLFYSVGIGQISSEVPQNLSASRPQDRQFILSSKKLLLSDSGFYLCAWRKYGGVTGANVLTFGAGSRLTVL.